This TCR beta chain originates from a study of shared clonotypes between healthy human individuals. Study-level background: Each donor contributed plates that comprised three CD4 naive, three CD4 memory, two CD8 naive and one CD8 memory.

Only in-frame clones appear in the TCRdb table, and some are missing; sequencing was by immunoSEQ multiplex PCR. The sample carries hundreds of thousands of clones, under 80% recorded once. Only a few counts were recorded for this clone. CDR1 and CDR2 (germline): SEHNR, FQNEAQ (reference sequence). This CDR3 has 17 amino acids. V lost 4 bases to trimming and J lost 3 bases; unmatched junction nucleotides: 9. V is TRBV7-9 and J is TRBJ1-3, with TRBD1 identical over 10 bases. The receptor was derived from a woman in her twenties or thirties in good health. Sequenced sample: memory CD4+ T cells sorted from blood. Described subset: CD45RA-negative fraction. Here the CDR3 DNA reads TGTGCCAGCAGCTCGCGGGACAGGGGAACGAATGGAAACACCATATATTTT. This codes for CASSSRDRGTNGNTIYF.